The T cell receptor (beta chain) described here comes from a study of blood T cell repertoires in COVID-19. Germline lookup yields CDR1 GTSNPN and CDR2 SVGIG (reference sequence). CDR3 length: 16 residues. V lost 0 bases to trimming and J lost 2 bases; unmatched junction nucleotides: 7. Only in-frame clones appear in the TCRdb table, and some are missing; sequencing was by immunoSEQ multiplex PCR. The profile shows about 100,000 clones, roughly nine tenths of them singletons. The TCR sequence derives from a man aged 35 to 55 with active or convalescent COVID-19. The chain has TRBV30 and TRBJ2-5; 9 bases match TRBD2. The sequenced sample consisted of peripheral blood. For the CDR3, the DNA is TGTGCCTGGAGTGTAAAGCTAGCGGGACGTCAAGAGACCCAGTACTTC. It encodes CAWSVKLAGRQETQYF. Using reference TRBV30 and TRBJ2-5 for the parts outside the CDR3, the full variable domain is SQTIHQWPATLVQPVGSPLSLECTVEGTSNPNLYWYRQAAGRGLQLLFYSVGIGQISSEVPQNLSASRPQDRQFILSSKKLLLSDSGFYLCAWSVKLAGRQETQYFGPGTRLLVL.